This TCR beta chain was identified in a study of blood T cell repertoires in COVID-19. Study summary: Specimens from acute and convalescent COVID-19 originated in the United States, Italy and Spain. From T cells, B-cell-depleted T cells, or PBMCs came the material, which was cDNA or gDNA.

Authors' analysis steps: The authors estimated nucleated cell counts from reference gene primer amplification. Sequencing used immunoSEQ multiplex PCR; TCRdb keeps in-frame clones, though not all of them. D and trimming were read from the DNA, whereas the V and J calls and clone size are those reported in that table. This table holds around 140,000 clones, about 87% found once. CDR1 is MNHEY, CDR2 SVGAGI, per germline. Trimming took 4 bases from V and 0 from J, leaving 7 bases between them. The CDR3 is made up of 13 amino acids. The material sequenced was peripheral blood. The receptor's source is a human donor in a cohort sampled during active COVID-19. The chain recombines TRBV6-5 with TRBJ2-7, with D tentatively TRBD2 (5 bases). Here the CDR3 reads CASSWEPSYEQYF. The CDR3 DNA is TGTGCCAGCAGTTGGGAGCCCTCCTACGAGCAGTACTTC.